This T cell receptor (beta chain) was recovered during a study of identical twins. The germline gives CDR1 KGHDR, CDR2 SFDVKD. V trimming: 4 bases; J trimming: 2 bases; junction bases outside the gene matches: 1. CDR3 length: 15 amino acids. cDNA carried unique molecular identifiers, and a universal primer site was added by template switching. TCRdb redid the calling of the 5' RACE reads with MiXCR, one entry per CDR3 protein. The sample consists of 250,000 or so distinct CDR3 sequences, approximately 8.6% of them appearing once. This clonotype was seen more than once but under ten times. These same records also appear under a second study, on yellow fever vaccine responses in identical twins.

Sample: CD8+ T cells sorted from blood. The chain links TRBV24-1 to TRBJ2-3; 11 bases line up with TRBD2. The receptor was isolated from a woman aged 18-29 years in good health. The CDR3 sequence: CATSETSGVTDTQYF. The CDR3 coding sequence is TGTGCCACCAGTGAGACTAGCGGGGTCACAGATACGCAGTATTTT.